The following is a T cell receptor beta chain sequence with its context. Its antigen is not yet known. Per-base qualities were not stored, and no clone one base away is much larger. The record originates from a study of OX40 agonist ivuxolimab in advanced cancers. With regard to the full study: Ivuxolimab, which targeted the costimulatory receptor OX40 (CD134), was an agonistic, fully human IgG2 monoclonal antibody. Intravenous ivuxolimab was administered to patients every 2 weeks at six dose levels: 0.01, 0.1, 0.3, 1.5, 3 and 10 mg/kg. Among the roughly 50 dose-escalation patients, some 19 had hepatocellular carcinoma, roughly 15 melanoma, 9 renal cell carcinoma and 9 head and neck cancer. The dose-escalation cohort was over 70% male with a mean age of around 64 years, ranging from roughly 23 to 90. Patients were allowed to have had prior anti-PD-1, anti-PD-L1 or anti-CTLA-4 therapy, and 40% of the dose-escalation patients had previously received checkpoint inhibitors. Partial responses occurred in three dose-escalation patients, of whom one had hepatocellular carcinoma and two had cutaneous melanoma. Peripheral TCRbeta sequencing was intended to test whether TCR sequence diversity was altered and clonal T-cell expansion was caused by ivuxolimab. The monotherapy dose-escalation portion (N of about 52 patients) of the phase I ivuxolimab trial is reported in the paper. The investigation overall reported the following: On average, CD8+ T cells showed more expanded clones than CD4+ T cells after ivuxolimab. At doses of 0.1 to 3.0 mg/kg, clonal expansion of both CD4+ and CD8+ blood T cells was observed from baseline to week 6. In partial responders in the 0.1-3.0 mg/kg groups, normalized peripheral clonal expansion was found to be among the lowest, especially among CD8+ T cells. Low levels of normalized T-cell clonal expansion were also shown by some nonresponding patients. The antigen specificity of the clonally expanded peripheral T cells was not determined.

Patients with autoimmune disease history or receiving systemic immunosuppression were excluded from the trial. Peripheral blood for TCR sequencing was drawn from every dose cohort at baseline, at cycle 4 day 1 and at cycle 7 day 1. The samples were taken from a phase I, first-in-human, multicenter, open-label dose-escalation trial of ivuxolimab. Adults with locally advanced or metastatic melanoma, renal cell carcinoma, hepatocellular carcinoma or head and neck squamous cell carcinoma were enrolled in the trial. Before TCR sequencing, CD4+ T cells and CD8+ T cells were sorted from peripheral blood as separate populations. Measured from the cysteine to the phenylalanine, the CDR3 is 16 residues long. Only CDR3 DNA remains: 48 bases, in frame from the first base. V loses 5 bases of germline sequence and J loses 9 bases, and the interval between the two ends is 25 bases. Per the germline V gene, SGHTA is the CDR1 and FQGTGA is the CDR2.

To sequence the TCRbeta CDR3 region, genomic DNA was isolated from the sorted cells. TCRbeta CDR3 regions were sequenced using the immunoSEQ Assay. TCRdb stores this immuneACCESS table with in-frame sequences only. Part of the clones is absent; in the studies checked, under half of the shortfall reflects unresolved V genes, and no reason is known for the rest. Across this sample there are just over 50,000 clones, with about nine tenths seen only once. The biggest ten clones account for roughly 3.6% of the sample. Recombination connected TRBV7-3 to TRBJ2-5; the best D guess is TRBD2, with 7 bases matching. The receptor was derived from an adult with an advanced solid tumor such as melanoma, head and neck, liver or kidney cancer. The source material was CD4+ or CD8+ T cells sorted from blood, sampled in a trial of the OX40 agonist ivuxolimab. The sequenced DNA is TGTGCCAGCAGCCCCGGACTAGGGGGAAATTTAGGGGCCCAGTACTTC. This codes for CASSPGLGGNLGAQYF.